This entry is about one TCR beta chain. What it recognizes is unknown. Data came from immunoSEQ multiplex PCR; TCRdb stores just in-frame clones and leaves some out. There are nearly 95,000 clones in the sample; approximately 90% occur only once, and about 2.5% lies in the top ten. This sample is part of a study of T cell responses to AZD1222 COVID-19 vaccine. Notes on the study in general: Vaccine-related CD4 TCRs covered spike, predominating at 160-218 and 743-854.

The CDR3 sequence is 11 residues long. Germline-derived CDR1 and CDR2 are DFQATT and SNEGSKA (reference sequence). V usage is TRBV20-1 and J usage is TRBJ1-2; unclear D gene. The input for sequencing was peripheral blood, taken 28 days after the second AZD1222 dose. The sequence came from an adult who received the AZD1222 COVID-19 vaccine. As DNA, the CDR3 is TGCTCTAGGGCGGACAACTATGGCTACACCTTC. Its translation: CSRADNYGYTF.